The text below deals with one T cell receptor beta chain. Its antigen is currently unknown. The PCR had 60 Vbeta and 13 Jbeta primers. Data came from immunoSEQ multiplex PCR; TCRdb stores just in-frame clones and leaves some out. The sample contains 180,000 or so clones, about 79% of which appear only once. V shed 0 bases, J shed 5 bases, and the junction held 6 bases outside the gene matches. The CDR3 consists of 16 residues. The germline V gene has CDR1 SGDLS and CDR2 YYNGEE. The sample comes from a study of cytomegalovirus exposure and HLA in healthy donors. Study results and caveats: Earlier results showed most TCR beta V segments being productive about 87% or about 30% of the time.

The sample comprised PBMCs. This chain uses TRBV9 with TRBJ2-2, with 8 bases identical to TRBD1. This clonotype was sampled from a boy younger than 10 in good health and CMV-seronegative. The CDR3 protein is CASSVEPGGGTGELFF. The CDR3 coding sequence is TGTGCCAGCAGCGTAGAGCCAGGGGGCGGAACCGGGGAGCTGTTTTTT.